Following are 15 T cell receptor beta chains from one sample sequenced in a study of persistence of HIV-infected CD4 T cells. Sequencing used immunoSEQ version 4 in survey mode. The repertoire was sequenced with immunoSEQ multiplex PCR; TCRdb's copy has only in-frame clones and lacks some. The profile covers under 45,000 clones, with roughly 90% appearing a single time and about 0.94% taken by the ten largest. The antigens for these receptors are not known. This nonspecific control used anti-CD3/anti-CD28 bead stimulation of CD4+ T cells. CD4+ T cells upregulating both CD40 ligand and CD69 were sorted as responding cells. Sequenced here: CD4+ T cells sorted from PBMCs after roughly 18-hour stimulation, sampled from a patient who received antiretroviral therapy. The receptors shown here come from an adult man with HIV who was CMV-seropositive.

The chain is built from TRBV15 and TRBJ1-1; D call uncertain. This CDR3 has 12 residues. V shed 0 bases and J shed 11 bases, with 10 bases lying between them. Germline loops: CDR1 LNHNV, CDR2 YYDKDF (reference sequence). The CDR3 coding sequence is TGTGCCACCAGCAGAGAATCGGGAATGGCTTTCTTT. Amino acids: CATSRESGMAFF.

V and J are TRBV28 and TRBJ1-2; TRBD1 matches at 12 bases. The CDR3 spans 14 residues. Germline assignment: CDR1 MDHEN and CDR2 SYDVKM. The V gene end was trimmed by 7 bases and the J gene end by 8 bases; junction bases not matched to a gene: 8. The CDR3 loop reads CASIPPGQGAGYTF. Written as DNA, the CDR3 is TGTGCCAGCATTCCTCCGGGACAGGGGGCCGGCTACACCTTC.

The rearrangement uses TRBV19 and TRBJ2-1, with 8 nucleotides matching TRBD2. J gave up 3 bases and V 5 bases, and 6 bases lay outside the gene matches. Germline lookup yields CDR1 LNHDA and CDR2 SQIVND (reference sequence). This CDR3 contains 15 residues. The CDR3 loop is CASSLAGGGYNEQFF. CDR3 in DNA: TGTGCCAGTAGTCTGGCCGGGGGGGGCTACAATGAGCAGTTCTTC.

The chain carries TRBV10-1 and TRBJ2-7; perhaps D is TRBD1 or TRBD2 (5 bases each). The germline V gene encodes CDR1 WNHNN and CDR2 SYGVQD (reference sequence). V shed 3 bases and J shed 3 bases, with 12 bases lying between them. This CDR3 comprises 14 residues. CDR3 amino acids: CASSDRDARYEQYF. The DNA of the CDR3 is TGCGCCAGCAGTGACCGGGACGCCCGCTACGAGCAGTACTTC.

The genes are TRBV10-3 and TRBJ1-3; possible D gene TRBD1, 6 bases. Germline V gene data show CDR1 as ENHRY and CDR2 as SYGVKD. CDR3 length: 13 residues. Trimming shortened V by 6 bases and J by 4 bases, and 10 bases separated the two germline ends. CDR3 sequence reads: CAISPGAGNTIYF. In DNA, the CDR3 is TGTGCCATCAGCCCGGGGGCCGGAAACACCATATATTTT.

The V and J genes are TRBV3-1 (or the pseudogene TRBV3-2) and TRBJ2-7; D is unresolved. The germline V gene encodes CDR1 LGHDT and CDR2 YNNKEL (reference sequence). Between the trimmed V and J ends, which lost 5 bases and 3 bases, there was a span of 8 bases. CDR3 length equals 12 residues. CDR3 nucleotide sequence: TGTGCCAGCAGCAATAGGCGCTACGAGCAGTACTTC. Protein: CASSNRRYEQYF.

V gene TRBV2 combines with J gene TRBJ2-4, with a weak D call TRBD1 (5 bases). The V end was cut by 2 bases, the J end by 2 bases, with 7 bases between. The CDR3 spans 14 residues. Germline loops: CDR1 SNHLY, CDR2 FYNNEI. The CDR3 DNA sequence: TGTGCCAGCAGTGAACAGGGTTCCAAAAACATTCAGTACTTC. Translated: CASSEQGSKNIQYF.

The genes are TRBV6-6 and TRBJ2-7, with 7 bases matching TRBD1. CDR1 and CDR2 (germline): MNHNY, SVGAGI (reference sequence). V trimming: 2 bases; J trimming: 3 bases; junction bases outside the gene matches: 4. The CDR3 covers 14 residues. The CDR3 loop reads CASSYGAGGYEQYF. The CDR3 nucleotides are TGTGCCAGCAGTTACGGGGCAGGGGGCTACGAGCAGTACTTC.

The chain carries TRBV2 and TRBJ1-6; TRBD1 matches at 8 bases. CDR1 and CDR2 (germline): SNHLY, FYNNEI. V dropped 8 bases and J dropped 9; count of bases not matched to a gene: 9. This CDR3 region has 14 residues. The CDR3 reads CASRETGVGSPLHF. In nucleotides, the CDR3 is TGTGCCAGCCGAGAGACAGGGGTAGGTTCACCCCTCCACTTT.

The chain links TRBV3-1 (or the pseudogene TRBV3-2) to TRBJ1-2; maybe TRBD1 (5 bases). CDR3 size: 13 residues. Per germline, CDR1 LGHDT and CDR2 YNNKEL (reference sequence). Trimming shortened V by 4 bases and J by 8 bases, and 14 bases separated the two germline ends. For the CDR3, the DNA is TGTGCCAGCAGCCTCGCCGGGACTCCGGGCTACACCTTC. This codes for CASSLAGTPGYTF.

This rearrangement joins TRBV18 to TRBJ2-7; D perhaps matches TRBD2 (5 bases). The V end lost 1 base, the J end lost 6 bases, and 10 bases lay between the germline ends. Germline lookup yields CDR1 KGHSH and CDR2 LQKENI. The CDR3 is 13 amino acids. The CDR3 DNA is TGTGCCAGCTCACCACGCGGGTCGAGCGAGCAGTACTTC. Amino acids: CASSPRGSSEQYF.

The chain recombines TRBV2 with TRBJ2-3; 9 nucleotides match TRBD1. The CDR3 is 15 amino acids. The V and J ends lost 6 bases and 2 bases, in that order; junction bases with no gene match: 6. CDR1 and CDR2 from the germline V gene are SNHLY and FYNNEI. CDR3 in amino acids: CASSPQGAITDTQYF. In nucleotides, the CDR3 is TGTGCCAGCAGCCCACAGGGGGCGATCACAGATACGCAGTATTTT.

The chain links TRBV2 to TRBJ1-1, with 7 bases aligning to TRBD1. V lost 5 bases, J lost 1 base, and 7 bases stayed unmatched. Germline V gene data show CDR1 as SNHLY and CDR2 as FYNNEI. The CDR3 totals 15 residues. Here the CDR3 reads CASSSQGKANTEAFF. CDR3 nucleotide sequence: TGTGCCAGCAGTTCACAGGGGAAAGCGAACACTGAAGCTTTCTTT. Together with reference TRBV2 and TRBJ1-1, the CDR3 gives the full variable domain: EPEVTQTPSHQVTQMGQEVILRCVPISNHLYFYWYRQILGQKVEFLVSFYNNEISEKSEIFDDQFSVERPDGSNFTLKIRSTKLEDSAMYFCASSSQGKANTEAFFGQGTRLTVV.

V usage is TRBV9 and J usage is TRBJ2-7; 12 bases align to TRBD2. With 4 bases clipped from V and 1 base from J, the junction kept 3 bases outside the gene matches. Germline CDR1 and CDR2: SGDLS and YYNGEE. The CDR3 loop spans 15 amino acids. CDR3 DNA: TGTGCCAGCAGCCCCGGACTAGCGGGGTCCTACGAGCAGTACTTC. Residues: CASSPGLAGSYEQYF.

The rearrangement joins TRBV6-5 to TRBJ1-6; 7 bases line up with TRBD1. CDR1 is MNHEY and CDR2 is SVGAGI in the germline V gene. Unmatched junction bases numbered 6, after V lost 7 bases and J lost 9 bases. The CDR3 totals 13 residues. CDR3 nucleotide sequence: TGTGCCAGCAAGACCCCAGGGGGTTCACCCCTCCACTTT. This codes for CASKTPGGSPLHF.